This TCR beta chain was found in a study of shared clonotypes between healthy human individuals. Study-level information: The people who gave samples were two women and a few men aged 18 to 49. Study-wide results and limits: Shared clonotypes across all four donors exceeded non-shared ones in generation probability. It was anticipated that sequencing depth would influence how many clonotypes donors shared.

This clone was observed once. Its target is unknown. Authors' analysis steps: ImmunoSEQ supplied junction-only sequences lacking quality scores, so filtering was different. Libraries were prepared by immunoSEQ multiplex PCR; TCRdb keeps only in-frame clonotypes and omits some of them. The V and J calls and clone size are taken from that table; D and trimming were inferred from the DNA. The top ten hold over 1.5% of the sample, which has a few million clones, just under 95% seen once. The germline CDR1 and CDR2 sequences are ENHRY and SYGVKD. V shed 6 bases and J shed 0 bases, with 9 bases lying between them. The CDR3 is made up of 13 amino acids. It was CD45RO-negative cells, positively selected for CCR7, that made up naive CD8 cells, with terminally differentiated effector memory CD45RA+ cells excluded.

The chain links TRBV10-3 to TRBJ2-7; D is unclear. Input material: naive CD8+ T cells from PBMCs. The TCR sequence derives from a man between 18 and 29 years old in good health. Some clones in this sample may be carry-over from other donors' samples. CDR3 bases: TGTGCCATCAGGGAGACGGGCTCCTACGAGCAGTACTTC. It specifies CAIRETGSYEQYF.